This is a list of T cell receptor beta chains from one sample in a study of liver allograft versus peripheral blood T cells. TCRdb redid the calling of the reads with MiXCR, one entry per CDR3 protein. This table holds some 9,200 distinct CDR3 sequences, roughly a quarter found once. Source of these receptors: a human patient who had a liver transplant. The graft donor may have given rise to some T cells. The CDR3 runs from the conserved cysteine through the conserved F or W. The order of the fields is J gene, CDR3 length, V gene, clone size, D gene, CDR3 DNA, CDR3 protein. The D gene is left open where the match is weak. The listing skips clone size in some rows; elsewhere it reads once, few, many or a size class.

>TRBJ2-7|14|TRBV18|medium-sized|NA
TGTGCCAGCTGCCACAACGGGGACTCCTACGAGCAGTACTTC
CASCHNGDSYEQYF
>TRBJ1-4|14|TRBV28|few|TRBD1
TGTGCCAGCAGTTCGCAGGGACAGGCAGAAAAACTGTTTTTT
CASSSQGQAEKLFF
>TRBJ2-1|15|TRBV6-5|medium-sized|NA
TGTGCCAGCACCCCACCTTCAGGGGGGGGCAATGAGCAGTTCTTC
CASTPPSGGGNEQFF
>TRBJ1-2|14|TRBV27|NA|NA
TGTGCCAGCAGCGTGGGGGGGGATTACAATGGCTACACCTTC
CASSVGGDYNGYTF
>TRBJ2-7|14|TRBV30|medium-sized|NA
TGTGCCTGGAGAGTGGGCAGGATCCCCTACGAGCAGTACTTC
CAWRVGRIPYEQYF
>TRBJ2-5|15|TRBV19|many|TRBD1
TGTGCCAGTAGTATGGGGCAGGGGGTCCAAGAGACCCAGTACTTC
CASSMGQGVQETQYF
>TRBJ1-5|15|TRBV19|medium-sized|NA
TGTGCCAGTAGTACCCCAGGGACGGGCAATCAGCCCCAGCATTTT
CASSTPGTGNQPQHF
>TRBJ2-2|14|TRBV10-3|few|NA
TGTGCCATCAGTGCTACGGGGAACACCGGGGAGCTGTTTTTT
CAISATGNTGELFF
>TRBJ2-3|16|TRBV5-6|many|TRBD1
TGTGCCAGCAGCTTGGAGGGACAGGGTGTCACAGATACGCAGTATTTT
CASSLEGQGVTDTQYF
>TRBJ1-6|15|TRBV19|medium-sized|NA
TGTGCCAGTAGTATAGAGCTACATAGTAGTTCACCCCTCCACTTT
CASSIELHSSSPLHF
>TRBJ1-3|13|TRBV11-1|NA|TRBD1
TGTGCCAGCAGCTCGGACAGGGGAAACACCATATATTTT
CASSSDRGNTIYF
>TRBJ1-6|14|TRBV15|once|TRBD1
TGTGCCACCAGGGGACAGTGGGATAATTCACCCCTCCACTTT
CATRGQWDNSPLHF
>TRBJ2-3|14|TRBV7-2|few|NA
TGTGCCAGCAGCTTAGCAGGGACTGGCGATACGCAGTATTTT
CASSLAGTGDTQYF
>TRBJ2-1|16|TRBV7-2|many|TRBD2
TGTGCCAGCAGCTTAGAGACTAGCGGGGGAGACAATGAGCAGTTCTTC
CASSLETSGGDNEQFF
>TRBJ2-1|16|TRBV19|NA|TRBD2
TGTGCCAGTAGTATAGATCTAGCGGGGGGCGCCGGTGAGCAGTTCTTC
CASSIDLAGGAGEQFF
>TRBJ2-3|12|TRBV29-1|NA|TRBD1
TGCAGCGTTGGCAGGGGGCCAGATACGCAGTATTTT
CSVGRGPDTQYF
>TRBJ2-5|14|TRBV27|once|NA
TGTGCCAGCAAGAGAATCAACGTCGAGGAGACCCAGTACTTC
CASKRINVEETQYF
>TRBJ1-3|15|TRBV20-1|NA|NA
TGCAGTGCTCGGAGTCGGCCCCTGGTGGGAAACACCATATATTTT
CSARSRPLVGNTIYF
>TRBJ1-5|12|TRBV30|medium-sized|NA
TGTGCCTGGGGTTCCTCAAATCAGCCCCAGCATTTT
CAWGSSNQPQHF
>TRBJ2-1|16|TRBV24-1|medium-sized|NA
TGTGCCACCAGTGACCGGCTGGCGGGGACCTACAATGAGCAGTTCTTC
CATSDRLAGTYNEQFF
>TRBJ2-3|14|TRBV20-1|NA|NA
TGCAGTGCCAAAACGGGGTATAGCACAGATACGCAGTATTTT
CSAKTGYSTDTQYF
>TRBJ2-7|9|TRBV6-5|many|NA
TGTGCCAGGGTATACGAGCAGTACTTC
CARVYEQYF
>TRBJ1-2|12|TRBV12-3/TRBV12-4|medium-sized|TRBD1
TGTGCCAGCAGTAGGGCAGGGGGTGGCTACACCTTC
CASSRAGGGYTF
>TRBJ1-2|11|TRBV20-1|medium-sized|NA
TGCAGTGCTCCCGACAGCTATGGCTACACCTTC
CSAPDSYGYTF
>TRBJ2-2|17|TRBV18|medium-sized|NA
TGTGCCAGCTCACCACCGTCCGGGCGCCGGAACACCGGGGAGCTGTTTTTT
CASSPPSGRRNTGELFF
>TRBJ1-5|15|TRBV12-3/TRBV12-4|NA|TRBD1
TGTGCCAGCAGTTCCAATACAGGGGGCTGGGAGCCCCAGCATTTT
CASSSNTGGWEPQHF
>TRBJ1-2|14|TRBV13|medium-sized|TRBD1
TGTGCCAGCAGCGAGAGACAGGGACTCTATGGCTACACCTTC
CASSERQGLYGYTF
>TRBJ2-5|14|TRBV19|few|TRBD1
TGTGCCAGTAGTCAAGACAGGGGTCAAGAGACCCAGTACTTC
CASSQDRGQETQYF
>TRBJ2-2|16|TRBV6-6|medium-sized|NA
TGTGCCAGCAGTTATCTAGTGGTTTCCGTCACCGGGGAGCTGTTTTTT
CASSYLVVSVTGELFF
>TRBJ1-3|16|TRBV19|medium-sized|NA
TGTGCCAGTAGTATAGCGGCAGGGAACTCTGGAAACACCATATATTTT
CASSIAAGNSGNTIYF
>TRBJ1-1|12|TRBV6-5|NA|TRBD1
TGTGCCAGCAGTGTTCAGGGGGCTAAAGCTTTCTTT
CASSVQGAKAFF
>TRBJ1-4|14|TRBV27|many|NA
TGTGCCAGCAGTATTTCGGGGGGGGTTGGAAAACTGTTTTTT
CASSISGGVGKLFF
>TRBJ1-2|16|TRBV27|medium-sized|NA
TGTGCCAGCAGTTTATATGATGGAAGGGGAGACGGTGGCTACACCTTC
CASSLYDGRGDGGYTF
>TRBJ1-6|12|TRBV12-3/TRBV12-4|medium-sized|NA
TGTGCCAGCAGTTTAGGGGAATCACCCCTCCACTTT
CASSLGESPLHF
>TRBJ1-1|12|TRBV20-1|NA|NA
TGCAGTGGGGGGATGGCGAACACTGAAGCTTTCTTT
CSGGMANTEAFF
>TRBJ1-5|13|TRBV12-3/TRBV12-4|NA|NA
TGTGCCAGCAGTTTTGGAGAAAATCAGCCCCAGCATTTT
CASSFGENQPQHF
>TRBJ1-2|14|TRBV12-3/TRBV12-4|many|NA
TGTGCCAGCAGTTTGGGCAGGCTGAACTATGGCTACACCTTC
CASSLGRLNYGYTF
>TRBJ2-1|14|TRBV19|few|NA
TGTGCCAGTAGTATTCAGACAGAACACAATGAGCAGTTCTTC
CASSIQTEHNEQFF
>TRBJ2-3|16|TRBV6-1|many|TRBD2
TGTGCCAGCAGTGAAGTGGGCGGGGGGGCAGTAGATACGCAGTATTTT
CASSEVGGGAVDTQYF
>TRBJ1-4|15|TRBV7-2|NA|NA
TGTGCCAGCAGCTTAGACGGGGGGTGGAATGAAAAACTGTTTTTT
CASSLDGGWNEKLFF
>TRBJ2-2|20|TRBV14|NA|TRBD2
TGTGCCAGCAGCCGACATCGGGTACTAGCGCCATCGGGGAACACCGGGGAGCTGTTTTTT
CASSRHRVLAPSGNTGELFF